Below are 31 T cell receptor beta chains sequenced from a single sample in a study of response to subunit inactivated influenza vaccine. MiXCR was run by TCRdb on the RT-PCR reads, yielding one entry per CDR3 protein. Counted here are 590,000 or so distinct CDR3 sequences, 13% to 15% occurring once; the ten biggest clones make up roughly 7.2%. Sequencing used PBMCs from blood, obtained about 14 days before vaccination. Receptors originate from a man between 45 and 60 years old who received an inactivated influenza vaccine.

This clonotype was seen a handful of times. V is TRBV20-1 and J is TRBJ2-7; 10 positions agree with TRBD1. The germline gives CDR1 DFQATT, CDR2 SNEGSKA (reference sequence). Trimming cost V 3 bases and J 5 bases; bases outside gene matches: 13. This CDR3 has 16 amino acids. The CDR3 here is CSASSGTGAPGHEQYF. CDR3 nucleotide sequence: TGCAGTGCTAGTTCCGGGACAGGGGCCCCGGGGCACGAGCAGTACTTC.

The V call is TRBV2, the J call TRBJ1-2; 7 bases map to TRBD1. The CDR3 totals 14 residues. Germline V gives CDR1 SNHLY, CDR2 FYNNEI. V lost 6 bases and J lost 4; bases outside the gene matches: 8. CDR3 residues: CASRGTDRAYGYTF. CDR3 coding DNA: TGTGCCAGCAGGGGAACTGACAGGGCCTATGGCTACACCTTC.

This chain connects TRBV20-1 to TRBJ1-2; D is unresolved. V lost 0 bases and J lost 2, with 10 bases in between. The CDR3 has 14 amino acids. Germline values: CDR1 DFQATT, CDR2 SNEGSKA (reference sequence). CDR3: CSARDGLRNYGYTF. The CDR3 nucleotides read TGCAGTGCTAGAGATGGTCTCAGGAACTATGGCTACACCTTC.

The CDR3 DNA is TGTGCCATCAGTGAGTCGACGGGTCGATCCTACAATGAGCAGTTCTTC. The encoded protein is CAISESTGRSYNEQFF. V is TRBV10-3 and J is TRBJ2-1, with D unresolved. The CDR3 totals 16 residues. Germline V gives CDR1 ENHRY, CDR2 SYGVKD. The V and J ends lost 0 bases and 1 base respectively, with 10 bases between them.

This clonotype was found a few times. This sequence joins TRBV5-1 and TRBJ1-1; maybe TRBD1 (5 bases). The CDR3 consists of 14 residues. CDR1 and CDR2 from the germline V gene are SGHRS and YFSETQ. Trimming removed 7 bases at V and 1 base at J, with 14 bases between. CDR3 amino acids: CASGGGRENTEAFF. In nucleotides, the CDR3 is TGCGCCAGCGGGGGTGGACGGGAGAACACTGAAGCTTTCTTT.

The gene calls are TRBV12-3 or TRBV12-4 and TRBJ1-5, with a tentative D call TRBD1 (6 bases). The CDR3 has 17 amino acids. V lost 2 bases and J 3 bases, leaving 17 bases between the germline ends. The CDR3 DNA reads as TGTGCCAGCAGTTTAAAAGGGGGGGGATCGAACAATCAGCCCCAGCATTTT. Its translation: CASSLKGGGSNNQPQHF.

The V gene is TRBV20-1, the J gene TRBJ2-7; 10 nucleotides line up with TRBD2. Germline V gene sequence: CDR1 DFQATT, CDR2 SNEGSKA (reference sequence). Trimming took 4 bases from V and 0 from J; bases not matched to a gene: 12. This CDR3 spans 17 amino acids. CDR3 region: CSAILPRTSGGSYEQYF. CDR3 DNA: TGCAGTGCTATCCTACCCAGGACTAGCGGCGGCTCCTACGAGCAGTACTTC.

The genes are TRBV20-1 and TRBJ1-5, with TRBD1 identical over 7 bases. Trimming cost V 0 bases and J 4 bases; bases outside gene matches: 12. Per germline, CDR1 DFQATT and CDR2 SNEGSKA (reference sequence). The length of the CDR3 is 17 residues. The CDR3 region has the DNA TGCAGTGCTAGAGATGGGGGAGACAGGGACCCTAATCAGCCCCAGCATTTT. Translating gives CSARDGGDRDPNQPQHF.

This clonotype was counted at least ten times. One end of the junction is discordant with germline, which a read error may explain. CDR3 in amino acids: CASSFLAGGYNEQFF. CDR3 coding DNA: TGCGCCAGCAGCTTTCTAGCGGGGGGTTACAATGAGCAGTTCTTC. The genes are TRBV28 and TRBJ2-1; 11 bases are a match to TRBD2. This CDR3 is built from 15 residues. CDR1 and CDR2 (germline): MDHEN, SYDVKM.

The chain recombines TRBV4-3 with TRBJ2-1; a possible D gene is TRBD1 (5 bases). Trimming took 4 bases from V and 5 from J, leaving 12 bases between them. The CDR3 covers 14 residues. Germline V gene sequence: CDR1 LGHNA, CDR2 YSLEER. The CDR3 here is CASSRLTGDNEQFF. The CDR3, as DNA: TGCGCCAGCAGCCGGTTAACAGGTGACAATGAGCAGTTCTTC.

This clonotype was seen many times. The genes are TRBV21-1 and TRBJ2-1; the table's D call TRBD2 went unverified against the DNA. TRBV21-1 is described as a pseudogene. This CDR3 has 21 residues. The CDR3 protein is CASRKFTGTSGLLSSYNEQFF. The CDR3 region has the DNA TGTGCCAGCAGAAAATTTACAGGGACTAGCGGTTTACTGAGCTCCTACAATGAGCAGTTCTTC.

Worth noting for this clonotype: The missing conserved phenylalanine or tryptophan at the end of this CDR3 makes a read error likely. J is TRBJ2-2 and V is TRBV6-1; TRBD2 is a possible D gene (5 bases). From germline, CDR1 is MNHNS and CDR2 SASEGT. V lost 0 bases, J lost 6 bases, and 8 bases lay in between. The CDR3 length is 14 residues. The CDR3 DNA sequence: TGTGCCAGCAGTGAAGCCGCGGGCCCCGGGGAGCTGTTTATT. It specifies CASSEAAGPGELFI.

The chain uses TRBV9 and TRBJ1-2; D gene unclear. Deletions cut 0 bases from V and 3 bases from J, with 9 bases between. This CDR3 is 14 amino acids long. Germline V CDR1 and CDR2: SGDLS, YYNGEE. CDR3 sequence reads: CASSVENTYYGYTF. The CDR3 coding sequence is TGTGCCAGCAGCGTAGAAAACACTTACTATGGCTACACCTTC. Based on the CDR3 plus reference TRBV9 and TRBJ1-2, the full variable domain is DSGVTQTPKHLITATGQRVTLRCSPRSGDLSVYWYQQSLDQGLQFLIQYYNGEERAKGNILERFSAQQFPDLHSELNLSSLELGDSALYFCASSVENTYYGYTFGSGTRLTVV.

This clonotype was picked up a small number of times. The chain combines TRBV7-2 with TRBJ2-2; tentatively, D is TRBD1 or TRBD2 (5 bases each). Trimming stripped 1 base from V and 4 bases from J, with 10 bases between. The CDR3 contains 15 residues. Germline values: CDR1 SGHTA, CDR2 FQGNSA. The CDR3: CASSLVLGGTGELFF. Here the CDR3 DNA reads TGTGCCAGCAGCTTAGTTCTTGGGGGCACCGGGGAGCTGTTTTTT.

The V call is TRBV4-2, the J call TRBJ2-7; 11 bases align to TRBD2. Looked up from germline, CDR1 is LGHNA and CDR2 is YNFKEQ. The CDR3 runs 17 residues. Losses at the gene ends were 0 bases for V and 2 bases for J; bases not matched to a gene: 6. Here the CDR3 DNA reads TGTGCCAGCAGCCAAGATCTTCCGGGACTAGCGGCCTACGAGCAGTACTTC. It specifies CASSQDLPGLAAYEQYF.

The chain is built from TRBV7-2 and TRBJ2-5; 8 bases align to TRBD2. Per the germline V gene, CDR1 is SGHTA and CDR2 is FQGNSA. This CDR3 comprises 15 residues. Unmatched junction bases numbered 10, after V lost 5 bases and J lost 5 bases. The CDR3 loop is CASSPPAGGWETQYF. DNA for the CDR3: TGTGCCAGCAGCCCACCCGCGGGGGGATGGGAGACCCAGTACTTC.

This clonotype was seen ten or more times. The chain has TRBV7-9 and TRBJ2-5; the D gene is possibly TRBD2 (5 bases). The CDR3 sequence is 11 residues long. Germline V gene lookup returns CDR1 SEHNR and CDR2 FQNEAQ (reference sequence). Trimming took 4 bases from V and 5 from J, leaving 5 bases between them. The CDR3 nucleotides read TGTGCCAGCAGCTGGAGGGAGACCCAGTACTTC. Its protein product is CASSWRETQYF.

The sample holds a few counts of this clonotype. The J gene is TRBJ2-1, the V gene TRBV11-2; perhaps TRBD2 as D (5 bases). Trimming pared 5 bases from V and 6 bases from J, leaving 23 bases between. Germline lookup yields CDR1 SGHAT and CDR2 FQNNGV. The length of the CDR3 is 17 residues. The CDR3 loop reads CASSPARALLRVNEQFF. The CDR3 DNA reads TGTGCCAGCAGCCCTGCGAGGGCTCTACTTAGGGTCAATGAGCAGTTCTTC.

The rearrangement uses TRBV6-2 or TRBV6-3 and TRBJ2-3; a weak D match, TRBD2 (7 bases). The germline V and J ends were trimmed by 0 bases and 5 bases, with 27 bases remaining between them. The CDR3 has 20 amino acids. The germline V gene has CDR1 MNHEY and CDR2 SVGEGT. CDR3 sequence: CASSYSGGGWRQRDLDTQYF. CDR3 DNA: TGTGCCAGCAGTTACTCGGGAGGGGGTTGGCGGCAACGAGACTTAGATACGCAGTATTTT.

V gene TRBV20-1 combines with J gene TRBJ1-2; D gene uncertain. This CDR3 is 12 amino acids long. V was cut by 0 bases and J by 8 bases, with 10 bases left in between. Germline CDR1 is DFQATT and CDR2 is SNEGSKA (reference sequence). As DNA, the CDR3 is TGCAGTGCTAGAGATCTCTGGGAGGGCTACACCTTC. Its translation: CSARDLWEGYTF.

This clonotype has only a few counts. This sequence joins TRBV7-9 and TRBJ2-2; D may be TRBD1 or TRBD2 (5 bases each). The CDR3 contains 17 residues. Germline V lookup: CDR1 SEHNR, CDR2 FQNEAQ (reference sequence). With 5 bases removed from V and 3 bases from J, the gap between germline ends came to 19 bases. In DNA form, the CDR3 reads TGTGCCAGCAGCCCAACCCGGGGCAACTTTGACACCGGGGAGCTGTTTTTT. Translation: CASSPTRGNFDTGELFF.

J is TRBJ2-1 and V is TRBV10-3, with 7 nucleotides matching TRBD2. The CDR3 is 15 amino acids. The trim removed 4 bases at V and 5 bases at J, leaving 8 bases unmatched. Germline V gene lookup returns CDR1 ENHRY and CDR2 SYGVKD. The CDR3 region is CAISALAVGHNEQFF. In nucleotides, the CDR3 is TGTGCCATCAGTGCGCTAGCGGTGGGCCACAATGAGCAGTTCTTC.

This clonotype has only a few counts. As DNA, the CDR3 is TGTGCCAGCAACCGCCCGGGCTATGGCTACACCTTC. Translated, it gives CASNRPGYGYTF. The rearrangement links TRBV6-2 or TRBV6-3 to TRBJ1-2; no reliable D call. The CDR3 has 12 residues. The V gene's germline CDR1 is MNHEY and CDR2 SVGEGT. V lost 7 bases to trimming and J lost 4 bases, with 10 bases between them.

Many counts were recorded for this clonotype. The V gene is TRBV9, the J gene TRBJ2-1; 7 bases line up with TRBD2. Germline lookup yields CDR1 SGDLS and CDR2 YYNGEE. The CDR3 loop spans 15 amino acids. V dropped 0 bases and J dropped 2; count of bases not matched to a gene: 2. CDR3: CASSVGGGAYNEQFF. The CDR3 DNA follows: TGTGCCAGCAGCGTAGGCGGGGGAGCCTACAATGAGCAGTTCTTC.

This clonotype occurred a few times. The rearrangement links TRBV11-2 to TRBJ2-2, with no clear D. Trimming cost V 7 bases and J 2 bases, with 23 bases left between them. Germline CDR1 SGHAT, CDR2 FQNNGV. The CDR3 extends over 18 amino acids. CDR3 DNA sequence: TGTGCCAGCACTCTTAGGTCCCCCCAGAGGCCAAACACCGGGGAGCTGTTTTTT. Translating gives CASTLRSPQRPNTGELFF.

This chain joins TRBV12-5 and TRBJ1-1, with 7 bases matching TRBD1. The length of the CDR3 is 16 residues. The V gene's germline CDR1 is LGHNT and CDR2 FRNRAP. V shed 1 base and J 6 bases; nucleotides not matched to a gene: 11. Here the CDR3 reads CASGLDPTGKHPEAFF. CDR3 nucleotides: TGTGCTAGTGGTTTGGACCCGACAGGGAAACACCCTGAAGCTTTCTTT.

The rearrangement joins TRBV6-2 or TRBV6-3 to TRBJ2-5, with 10 bases identical to TRBD2. Trimming removed 3 bases from V and 3 bases from J; junction bases left unmatched: 7. The CDR3 totals 16 residues. CDR1 and CDR2 (germline): MNHEY, SVGEGT. CDR3 residues: CASSYSLLAGEETQYF. The CDR3 region has the DNA TGTGCCAGCAGTTATTCCCTGCTAGCGGGGGAAGAGACCCAGTACTTC.

This clonotype was recorded many times. J is TRBJ1-5 and V is TRBV12-3 or TRBV12-4, with 9 positions matching TRBD1. The CDR3 length is 15 residues. V was pared by 5 bases and J by 6 bases, with 8 bases of the junction left unmatched. CDR3 loop: CASSRQGVIRQPQHF. DNA of the CDR3: TGTGCCAGCAGTCGACAGGGGGTTATACGTCAGCCCCAGCATTTT.

This clonotype appeared a few times. V usage is TRBV20-1 and J usage is TRBJ2-7; possibly TRBD2 for D (5 bases). In germline, CDR1 is DFQATT, CDR2 SNEGSKA (reference sequence). The CDR3 spans 10 residues. Trimming took off 6 bases at V and 7 bases at J, with 10 bases between the two ends. CDR3: CSARIAEQYF. The CDR3 bases are TGCAGTGCCCGCATAGCGGAGCAGTACTTC.

This clonotype was seen ten or more times. The V gene is TRBV24-1, the J gene TRBJ1-1, with unresolved D. This CDR3 has 18 amino acids. The germline CDR1 and CDR2 sequences are KGHDR and SFDVKD. The V end was cut by 4 bases, the J end by 0 bases, with 20 bases between. The CDR3 DNA follows: TGTGCCACCAGTGAACCCCCGGGAGGCTATGAGATGAACACTGAAGCTTTCTTT. Translation: CATSEPPGGYEMNTEAFF.

The V call is TRBV3-1, the J call TRBJ2-2; 12 nucleotides align to TRBD2. In germline, CDR1 is LGHDT, CDR2 YNNKEL (reference sequence). The CDR3 has 16 residues. The junction had 3 bases not matched to a gene; V was cut back by 1 base and J by 6 bases. DNA for the CDR3: TGTGCCAGCAGCCAAGTGACTAGCGGGAGACCCGGGGAGCTGTTTTTT. Amino acid sequence: CASSQVTSGRPGELFF.